This TCR beta chain was obtained from a study of spatial heterogeneity in lung cancer. In the study overall: A T cell module score from matched bulk RNA-seq correlated strongly with TCR transcript counts in tumor regions. General observations from the study: Counts of expanded alpha and beta TCRs within tumors tracked the tumor nonsynonymous mutation count.

Every molecule of TCR cDNA had its own unique molecular identifier. TCRdb ran MiXCR on the 5' RACE reads and lists one entry per CDR3 protein. The sample has 4,000 to 5,000 distinct CDR3 sequences; around an eighth are singletons. This clonotype is large within its sample. The antigen remains unidentified. Time point noted: sample taken at primary tumor resection. The receptor's source is a male donor with early-stage non-small cell lung cancer. This sample comprised lung tumor tissue, obtained at surgery.

The CDR3 region is CASSTGQGFPSPLHF. The CDR3 DNA reads as TGTGCCAGCAGTACCGGACAGGGGTTCCCATCACCCCTCCACTTT. The chain employs TRBV6-5 and TRBJ1-6; TRBD1 matches 9 bases. Germline CDR1 reads MNHEY; CDR2 reads SVGAGI. This CDR3 has 15 amino acids. The ends lost 5 bases at V and 10 bases at J; junction bases unmatched: 9.